This T cell receptor beta chain was profiled in a study of T cell repertoires in cytomegalovirus infection. Notes on the study in general: Accumulated public TCR beta family frequency recognized individuals carrying CMV together with the relevant HLA. CMV-specific TCR beta clonotypes restricted by HLA-C dominated the ex vivo response.

This clonotype appeared many times. Its cognate antigen is unknown. CDR1 and CDR2 (germline): SGHAT, FQNNGV. CDR3 length: 17 amino acids. The V and J ends lost 5 bases and 1 base respectively, with 19 bases between them. MiXCR was run by TCRdb on the reads, yielding one entry per CDR3 protein. The repertoire consists of 150,000 to 200,000 distinct CDR3 sequences, with 15% to 20% occurring once and the leading ten covering approximately 3%. The chain joins TRBV11-2 to TRBJ2-3; D is undetermined. Material for sequencing was PBMCs. The sequence came from a human donor in good health (CMV status not recorded). Some clones in this sample may be carry-over from other donors' samples. CDR3 DNA sequence: TGTGCCAGCAGCCTCCCCGAGCAACCCTTCCGCACAGATACGCAGTATTTT. Encoded protein: CASSLPEQPFRTDTQYF.